This T cell receptor (beta chain) was sequenced for a study of prognosis after radiotherapy for stage I lung cancer. J was trimmed by 4 bases and V by 10 bases; bases with no gene match: 9. The CDR3 consists of 13 residues. From germline, CDR1 is KGHSH and CDR2 LQKENI. The authors amplified TCR beta CDR3 from genomic DNA using two-round multiplex PCR. Primers were specific to each TRBV and TRBJ gene in first-round PCR. MiXCR was run by TCRdb on the multiplex PCR reads, yielding one entry per CDR3 protein. Among approximately 20,000 distinct CDR3 sequences listed, around 26% were seen once. This clonotype was counted many times.

This clonotype was sampled from a donor at least 50 years old with non-small cell lung cancer. Here the sequenced sample was PBMCs, taken before or after stereotactic body radiation therapy (not recorded which). V gene TRBV18 combines with J gene TRBJ1-2; 7 nucleotides line up with TRBD1. The CDR3 is CATKPGQVYGYTF. The CDR3 bases are TGTGCCACCAAACCCGGACAGGTCTATGGCTACACCTTC.